Described below is a single T cell receptor beta chain sequence and its context. Per the original data handling: Estimation of nucleated cell counts was performed using reference gene primer amplification. The method was immunoSEQ multiplex PCR; TCRdb's version includes in-frame clones alone and lacks a portion of them. V and J calls and clone size follow that table, whereas D and trimming were derived from the DNA. The sample lists some 350,000 clones, around 91% occurring once. The data were obtained in a study of blood T cell repertoires in COVID-19. Study information: Whether acute or convalescent, the COVID-19 samples came from the United States, Italy and Spain.

The CDR3 runs 17 residues. V lost 0 bases and J lost 7; bases outside the gene matches: 5. Germline CDR1 and CDR2: SGHNT and YENEEA. The rearrangement uses TRBV11-3 and TRBJ1-6, with 11 bases lining up with TRBD1. This sequence originates from a woman aged 18-29 years who had recovered from COVID-19. The sample comprised peripheral blood. The CDR3 spells CASSLEGTGGLNSPLHF. In nucleotides, the CDR3 is TGTGCCAGCAGCTTAGAAGGGACAGGGGGACTAAATTCACCCCTCCACTTT.